The clone carrying this T cell receptor (beta chain) has only a few counts. What it recognizes is unknown. The record originates from a study of CD8 T cells in ankylosing spondylitis. General study findings and limits: Several highly homologous variants made up a TCR beta motif, and this motif appeared characteristic of ankylosing spondylitis blood. Disease-associated clones were reportedly significantly overrepresented in matched ankylosing spondylitis synovial fluid.

It was by quantitative 5'-RACE with molecular barcodes that TCR beta libraries were made. TCRdb ran MiXCR on the 5' RACE reads and lists one entry per CDR3 protein. Counted here are roughly 700,000 distinct CDR3 sequences, under 20% occurring once; the ten biggest clones make up under 20%. From germline, CDR1 is KGHSH and CDR2 LQKENI. Trimming removed 2 bases from V and 2 bases from J, with 7 bases in between. The CDR3 runs 13 residues. The receptor was derived from a male donor with ankylosing spondylitis. V is TRBV18 and J is TRBJ2-7, with D unresolved. The sample comprised blood, either unsorted or a sorted T cell fraction (not recorded which). The CDR3 loop is CASSPTDTYEQYF. The DNA for the CDR3 is TGTGCCAGCTCACCAACGGATACCTACGAGCAGTACTTC.